The rows below give T cell receptor beta chains drawn from one sample of a study of T-cell memory formation after mild COVID-19. TCRdb analysed the 5' RACE reads with MiXCR anew, one entry per CDR3 protein. The table records a few hundred thousand distinct CDR3 sequences, 24% of them present only once. The sequencing input was PBMCs or a T cell subset sorted from them (not recorded which). These receptors all come from an adult woman who had mild COVID-19 (a few samples of this study predate the infection). Cell type and time point are not known. CDR3s include the opening cysteine and the closing phenylalanine or tryptophan. Fields, in order: clone size, J gene, V gene, D gene, CDR3 DNA, CDR3 protein. The D gene is left open where the match is weak. Not all rows give a size; the values are once, few, many and, for expanded clones, a class.

size: many
J: TRBJ1-6
V: TRBV29-1
D: .
DNA: TGCAGCGTCCGGTGGGGTGATAATTCACCCCTCCACTTT
CDR3: CSVRWGDNSPLHF

size: .
J: TRBJ1-5
V: TRBV7-9
D: .
DNA: TGTGCCAGCAGCTTGGGTCTGAGGGACAATCAGCCCCAGCATTTT
CDR3: CASSLGLRDNQPQHF

size: few
J: TRBJ1-1
V: TRBV4-1
D: TRBD1
DNA: TGCGCCAGCAGCCCTCGGGACAGGGCCACTGAAGCTTTCTTT
CDR3: CASSPRDRATEAFF

size: .
J: TRBJ2-7
V: TRBV5-1
D: .
DNA: TGCGCCAGCAGCCTGGGACGGATCCTACCTCACTACGAGCAGTACTTC
CDR3: CASSLGRILPHYEQYF

size: few
J: TRBJ2-6
V: TRBV7-8
D: TRBD1
DNA: TGTGCCAGCAGCACTTACAGGGGTTCCGGGGCCAACGTCCTGACTTTC
CDR3: CASSTYRGSGANVLTF

size: many
J: TRBJ2-3
V: TRBV9
D: .
DNA: TGTGCCAGCAGCGTAGGCGGGCCGCAGTATTTT
CDR3: CASSVGGPQYF

size: .
J: TRBJ2-3
V: TRBV11-2
D: .
DNA: TGTGCCAGCACCTCCAAACAGGGTCTTGATTTCACAGATACGCAGTATTTT
CDR3: CASTSKQGLDFTDTQYF

size: .
J: TRBJ2-7
V: TRBV6-5
D: TRBD1
DNA: TGTGCCAGCAGTACGGACAGGGGAAGCTCCTACGAGCAGTACTTC
CDR3: CASSTDRGSSYEQYF

size: .
J: TRBJ1-1
V: TRBV7-6
D: .
DNA: TGTGCCAGCAGCTTTCTAGCCGGGACACAGGGGAACACTGAAGCTTTCTTT
CDR3: CASSFLAGTQGNTEAFF

size: few
J: TRBJ2-2
V: TRBV7-9
D: .
DNA: TGTGCCAGCAGCCGGTCCCCCACTTCGAACACCGGGGAGCTGTTTTTT
CDR3: CASSRSPTSNTGELFF

size: few
J: TRBJ1-2
V: TRBV5-1
D: .
DNA: TGCGCCAGCAGCTTGGCGGAGACCCGGCGGTCCTCTAACTATGGCTACACCTTC
CDR3: CASSLAETRRSSNYGYTF

size: .
J: TRBJ2-4
V: TRBV7-6
D: .
DNA: TGTGCCAGCAGCTTAAGTCTGACCCCGGGTGGAAACATTCAGTACTTC
CDR3: CASSLSLTPGGNIQYF

size: few
J: TRBJ2-7
V: TRBV20-1
D: TRBD1
DNA: TGCAGTGCTAGACCCCTAAGGACAGGAGATTCCTACGAGCAGTACTTC
CDR3: CSARPLRTGDSYEQYF

size: .
J: TRBJ2-1
V: TRBV12-3/TRBV12-4
D: TRBD2
DNA: TGTGCCAGCAGCTCTAGACTAGCGGGAAGCTCCTACAATGAGCAGTTCTTC
CDR3: CASSSRLAGSSYNEQFF

size: few
J: TRBJ2-7
V: TRBV20-1
D: .
DNA: TGCAGTGCTAGTTCGTGGAACTACGAGCAGTACTTC
CDR3: CSASSWNYEQYF

size: .
J: TRBJ2-5
V: TRBV25-1
D: .
DNA: TGTGCCAGCAGTGAAGACAGTCAAGAGACCCAGTACTTC
CDR3: CASSEDSQETQYF

size: few
J: TRBJ2-7
V: TRBV6-5
D: .
DNA: TGTGCCAGCAGTTACTCGACTTCGGGGTACGAGCAGTACTTC
CDR3: CASSYSTSGYEQYF

size: few
J: TRBJ2-7
V: TRBV9
D: .
DNA: TGTGCCAGCAGCGTAGGGCAGGCAAGCTCCTACGAGCAGTACTTC
CDR3: CASSVGQASSYEQYF

size: few
J: TRBJ2-3
V: TRBV27
D: TRBD2
DNA: TGTGCCAGCAGTCCAGGCATAGCGGGAGGGACAGATACGCAGTATTTT
CDR3: CASSPGIAGGTDTQYF

size: .
J: TRBJ1-1
V: TRBV20-1
D: .
DNA: TGCAGTGCTAGAGCCGCCGGGCGGAACACTGAAGCTTTCTTT
CDR3: CSARAAGRNTEAFF

size: .
J: TRBJ2-1
V: TRBV7-2
D: TRBD2
DNA: TGTGCCAGCAGTCGGCCGGGGGGGCTCGATGAGCAGTTCTTC
CDR3: CASSRPGGLDEQFF

size: .
J: TRBJ2-1
V: TRBV29-1
D: TRBD2
DNA: TGCAGCGTGTTGGCTAGCGGAGTTTACAATGAGCAGTTCTTC
CDR3: CSVLASGVYNEQFF

size: few
J: TRBJ2-7
V: TRBV6-5
D: .
DNA: TGTGCCAGCAGTTTCCCCGGTGCTAGTAGGGGTTCCTACGAGCAGTACTTC
CDR3: CASSFPGASRGSYEQYF

size: .
J: TRBJ1-2
V: TRBV20-1
D: TRBD1
DNA: TGCAGTGCTAGAGATTTTAGGACAGGGGGCTCTGGCTACACCTTC
CDR3: CSARDFRTGGSGYTF

size: .
J: TRBJ1-4
V: TRBV2
D: TRBD1
DNA: TGTGCCAGCGGGCCTCGGACAGGGGGTGAAAAACTGTTTTTT
CDR3: CASGPRTGGEKLFF

size: .
J: TRBJ2-5
V: TRBV5-1
D: TRBD1
DNA: TGCGCCAGCCGTAAGACCCCGGGGACAGAAGAGACCCAGTACTTC
CDR3: CASRKTPGTEETQYF

size: few
J: TRBJ2-3
V: TRBV11-2
D: TRBD2
DNA: TGTGCCAGCAACACAAGATCGTGGCGGGGGAGCACAGATACGCAGTATTTT
CDR3: CASNTRSWRGSTDTQYF

size: few
J: TRBJ1-6
V: TRBV7-3
D: .
DNA: TGTGCCAGCAGCTCCACATCGGTTGGTTCACCCCTCCACTTT
CDR3: CASSSTSVGSPLHF

size: .
J: TRBJ2-2
V: TRBV5-1
D: TRBD2
DNA: TGCGCCAGCAGTACGGGACTAGCGGCTCCTCCGAACACCGGGGAGCTGTTTTTT
CDR3: CASSTGLAAPPNTGELFF

size: .
J: TRBJ2-2
V: TRBV9
D: TRBD2
DNA: TGTGCCAGCAGCGTAGAAAGCGGGAGGGGGGTCACCGGGGAGCTGTTTTTT
CDR3: CASSVESGRGVTGELFF

size: .
J: TRBJ1-2
V: TRBV12-3/TRBV12-4
D: .
DNA: TGTGCCAGCAGCATCATTAGAGCCTATGGCTACACCTTC
CDR3: CASSIIRAYGYTF

size: few
J: TRBJ2-1
V: TRBV12-3/TRBV12-4
D: TRBD2
DNA: TGTGCCAGCACTGCCAGCGGGAGGGGGGGCGATGAGCAGTTCTTC
CDR3: CASTASGRGGDEQFF

size: .
J: TRBJ2-1
V: TRBV4-1
D: .
DNA: TGCGCCAGCAGCCAAATACCCCGAGGGAACAATGAGCAGTTCTTC
CDR3: CASSQIPRGNNEQFF

size: .
J: TRBJ1-5
V: TRBV2
D: .
DNA: TGTGCCAGCAGTCGAGACGACCCTAGCAATCAGCCCCAGCATTTT
CDR3: CASSRDDPSNQPQHF

size: many
J: TRBJ2-5
V: TRBV3-1
D: .
DNA: TGTGCCAGCAGCCAAGATCGGGAGACCCAGTACTTC
CDR3: CASSQDRETQYF

size: few
J: TRBJ2-7
V: TRBV5-1
D: TRBD1
DNA: TGCGCCAGCAGGGTTGAACAGGGGGCTGCATACGAGCAGTACTTC
CDR3: CASRVEQGAAYEQYF

size: many
J: TRBJ2-5
V: TRBV20-1
D: TRBD1
DNA: TGCAGTGCTAGAGTGGGACAGGGGTGGGAGACCCAGTACTTC
CDR3: CSARVGQGWETQYF

size: .
J: TRBJ2-7
V: TRBV20-1
D: TRBD1
DNA: TGCAGTGCTAGGGACGACAGGGGCCTTAACGAGCAGTACTTC
CDR3: CSARDDRGLNEQYF

size: .
J: TRBJ2-1
V: TRBV11-2
D: TRBD2
DNA: TGTGCCAGCCGCTCCCGGGGGGGAGATAGTAATGAGCAGTTCTTC
CDR3: CASRSRGGDSNEQFF

size: many
J: TRBJ2-5
V: TRBV12-3/TRBV12-4
D: .
DNA: TGTGCCAGCAGTTTAGCGCGGTCCCTCCGTCGGGAGACCCAGTACTTC
CDR3: CASSLARSLRRETQYF

size: .
J: TRBJ2-5
V: TRBV6-2/TRBV6-3
D: .
DNA: TGTGCCAGCACTAATACCCAAGAGACCCAGTACTTC
CDR3: CASTNTQETQYF

size: few
J: TRBJ1-1
V: TRBV14
D: .
DNA: TGTGCCAGCAGCCAAATACAGGGTACTGAAGCTTTCTTT
CDR3: CASSQIQGTEAFF

size: many
J: TRBJ2-3
V: TRBV6-6
D: .
DNA: TGTGCCAGCAGTTCCCCGGGAACTACGCAGTATTTT
CDR3: CASSSPGTTQYF

size: .
J: TRBJ2-1
V: TRBV7-9
D: .
DNA: TGTGCCAGCACCACGTGGGCGAATGAGCAGTTCTTC
CDR3: CASTTWANEQFF

size: few
J: TRBJ2-3
V: TRBV5-1
D: .
DNA: TGCGCCAGCAGCTTCAAGGGACTTCGCACAGATACGCAGTATTTT
CDR3: CASSFKGLRTDTQYF

size: few
J: TRBJ1-1
V: TRBV20-1
D: .
DNA: TGCAGTGCTAGAGGCCCTAGCGCCTTTTACACTGAAGCTTTCTTT
CDR3: CSARGPSAFYTEAFF

size: .
J: TRBJ2-7
V: TRBV15
D: .
DNA: TGTGCCACCAGCAGAAAGATTTTGGGCAGCCCCGTGGTTAGCTACGAGCAGTACTTC
CDR3: CATSRKILGSPVVSYEQYF

size: few
J: TRBJ2-5
V: TRBV10-3
D: TRBD2
DNA: TGTGCCATCAGTGAACTGGGTAGCGGGGGAGAGACCCAGTACTTC
CDR3: CAISELGSGGETQYF

size: few
J: TRBJ2-5
V: TRBV24-1
D: TRBD1
DNA: TGTGCCACCAGTGGGGCCAGGGGGCTGGACGAGACCCAGTACTTC
CDR3: CATSGARGLDETQYF

size: many
J: TRBJ1-3
V: TRBV28
D: .
DNA: TGTGCCAGCAGTCCCTTTTTATACTCGGGACAAGGCGGAAACACCATATATTTT
CDR3: CASSPFLYSGQGGNTIYF

size: .
J: TRBJ2-7
V: TRBV20-1
D: TRBD1
DNA: TGCAGTGTTCTGACAGGGCTATCCTACGAGCAGTACTTC
CDR3: CSVLTGLSYEQYF

size: few
J: TRBJ2-1
V: TRBV13
D: .
DNA: TGTGCCAGCAGCCGACAGGGCAGCGGGCCGAGCTCCTACAATGAGCAGTTCTTC
CDR3: CASSRQGSGPSSYNEQFF

size: few
J: TRBJ2-2
V: TRBV4-3
D: TRBD2
DNA: TGCGCCAGCAGCCAAGGTTCACTAGCGGCGAACACCGGGGAGCTGTTTTTT
CDR3: CASSQGSLAANTGELFF

size: many
J: TRBJ1-1
V: TRBV20-1
D: .
DNA: TGCAGTGCTAGAGATCACCTTATGGGGATGGACACTGAAGCTTTCTTT
CDR3: CSARDHLMGMDTEAFF